This TCR beta chain came from a study of blood T cell repertoires in COVID-19. TCRdb's copy holds only in-frame clones and misses some; the assay was immunoSEQ multiplex PCR. The sample has 150,000 or so clones, roughly 85% seen once. There are a few counts of this clone. Within the sample, other DNA sequences also encode this same CDR3. The CDR3 has 14 residues. Trimming pared 7 bases from V and 1 base from J, leaving 11 bases between. CDR1 and CDR2 (germline): LNHDA, SQIVND (reference sequence). This receptor was taken from a man aged 55 to 70 with acute or convalescent COVID-19. The sample taken for sequencing was peripheral blood. The chain carries TRBV19 and TRBJ2-4; TRBD1 is a possible D gene (5 bases). The DNA for the CDR3 is TGTGCCAGTAAGCAAGGGGCGGCCAAAAACATTCAGTACTTC. Protein product: CASKQGAAKNIQYF.